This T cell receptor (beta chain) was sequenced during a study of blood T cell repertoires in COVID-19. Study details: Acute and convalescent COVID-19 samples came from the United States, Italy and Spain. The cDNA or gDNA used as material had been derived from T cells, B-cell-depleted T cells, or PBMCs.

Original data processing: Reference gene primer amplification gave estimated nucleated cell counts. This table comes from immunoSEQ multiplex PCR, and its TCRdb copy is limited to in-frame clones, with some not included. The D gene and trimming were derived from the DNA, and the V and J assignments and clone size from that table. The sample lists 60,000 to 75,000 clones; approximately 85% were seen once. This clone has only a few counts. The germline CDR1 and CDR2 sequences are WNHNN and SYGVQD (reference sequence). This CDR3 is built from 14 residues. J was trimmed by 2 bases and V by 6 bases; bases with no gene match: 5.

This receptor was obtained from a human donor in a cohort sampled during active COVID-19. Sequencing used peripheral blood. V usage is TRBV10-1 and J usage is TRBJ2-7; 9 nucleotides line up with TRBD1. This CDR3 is CASSSGQGPYEQYF. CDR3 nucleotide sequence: TGCGCCAGCAGCTCGGGACAGGGTCCCTACGAGCAGTACTTC.